This note documents a single T cell receptor (beta chain) sequence. Its cognate antigen is unknown. Here immunoSEQ multiplex PCR was the method, and the copy in TCRdb shows in-frame clones only, minus some. The sample yields roughly 120,000 clones, roughly 90% seen once. The data were taken from a study of T cell responses to AZD1222 COVID-19 vaccine. V dropped 8 bases and J dropped 6; count of bases not matched to a gene: 5. This CDR3 is built from 13 residues. Study-level findings and limits: Epitopes outside B.1.351 and B.1.1.7 mutated regions reportedly drew nearly half of spike TCRs. The donor cohort was predominantly white British with a female majority, and clonal diversity may have been underestimated.

The sample here was peripheral blood, taken on day 0 of AZD1222 vaccination. The chain carries TRBV12-3 or TRBV12-4 and TRBJ2-3; 10 bases fit TRBD1. The sequence was obtained from an adult in good health. The CDR3 region is CASGPGQGDTQYF. The CDR3 region has the DNA TGTGCCAGCGGTCCGGGACAGGGGGATACGCAGTATTTT.